Presented here are 30 T cell receptor beta chains from one specimen sequenced in a study of a mutant IDH1 vaccine in newly diagnosed glioma. The time point here: week 47, end of study. With topical imiquimod, each dose of the vaccine consisted of 300 ug of mutant IDH1 20-mer peptide. Which antigens these TCRs recognize remains unknown. Some clones are missing from TCRdb's copy, which holds only in-frame ones; the method was immunoSEQ multiplex PCR. The data show around 50,000 clones, roughly 80% seen once. The material sequenced was PBMCs, taken from a glioma patient whose treatment included an IDH1 peptide vaccine. The receptors shown here come from a woman in her twenties or thirties with glioma. Some clones in this sample may be carry-over from other donors' samples.

This sequence joins TRBV5-1 and TRBJ2-4; TRBD2 matches 11 bases. This CDR3 is built from 17 residues. CDR1 is SGHRS, CDR2 YFSETQ, per germline. The J segment lost 0 bases and the V segment lost 4 bases, leaving 6 bases of the junction unmatched. The CDR3 bases are TGCGCCAGCAGCAAGGGACTAGCGGAGTTAGCCAAAAACATTCAGTACTTC. Residues: CASSKGLAELAKNIQYF.

The chain is built from TRBV6-5 and TRBJ1-2, with 7 positions matching TRBD1. After removal of 5 bases from V and 6 bases from J, the junction contained 9 bases not matched to a gene. The CDR3 contains 14 residues. CDR1 and CDR2 (germline): MNHEY, SVGAGI. The CDR3 DNA reads TGTGCCAGCAGTAACCAGGGGGGGGGCAATGGCTACACCTTC. Amino acids: CASSNQGGGNGYTF.

The chain uses TRBV7-9 and TRBJ2-7; TRBD1 or TRBD2 may be the D gene (5 bases each). The CDR3 runs to 16 residues. The V end lost 4 bases, the J end lost 1 base, and 17 bases lay between the germline ends. Germline values: CDR1 SEHNR, CDR2 FQNEAQ (reference sequence). CDR3 sequence reads: CASSSRRDRKSYEQYF. Here the CDR3 DNA reads TGTGCCAGCAGCTCCCGCCGGGACCGAAAATCCTACGAGCAGTACTTC. The whole variable domain, remainder taken from reference TRBV7-9 and TRBJ2-7, is DTGVSQNPRHKITKRGQNVTFRCDPISEHNRLYWYRQTLGQGPEFLTYFQNEAQLEKSRLLSDRFSAERPKGSFSTLEIQRTEQGDSAMYLCASSSRRDRKSYEQYFGPGTRLTVT.

This clone was picked up one time. The rearrangement uses TRBV7-2 and TRBJ2-7; a possible D gene is TRBD1 (5 bases). Germline V gives CDR1 SGHTA, CDR2 FQGNSA. Between the trimmed V and J ends, which lost 5 bases and 6 bases, there was a span of 17 bases. The length of the CDR3 is 14 residues. Here the CDR3 DNA reads TGTGCCAGCAGCCGGGCAGACAGTCCCGGCGAGCAGTACTTC. Its translation: CASSRADSPGEQYF.

The CDR3 is CASSLQVLAYEQYF. CDR3 nucleotide sequence: TGTGCCAGCAGCTTACAGGTCTTAGCCTACGAGCAGTACTTC. V and J are TRBV11-2 and TRBJ2-7, with unresolved D. CDR1 and CDR2 from the germline V gene are SGHAT and FQNNGV. Deletions cut 2 bases from V and 2 bases from J, with 10 bases between. The CDR3 has 14 residues. The full variable domain, rest sourced from reference TRBV11-2 and TRBJ2-7, is EAGVAQSPRYKIIEKRQSVAFWCNPISGHATLYWYQQILGQGPKLLIQFQNNGVVDDSQLPKDRFSAERLKGVDSTLKIQPAKLEDSAVYLCASSLQVLAYEQYFGPGTRLTVT.

The rearrangement joins TRBV5-6 to TRBJ1-1; the D gene is possibly TRBD1 (5 bases). Germline CDR1 SGHDT, CDR2 YYEEEE. CDR3 length: 14 amino acids. V lost 0 bases and J 6 bases, leaving 12 bases between the germline ends. The CDR3 protein is CASSLGQGRPEAFF. CDR3 sequence (DNA): TGTGCCAGCAGCTTGGGGCAGGGCCGGCCTGAAGCTTTCTTT.

The chain links TRBV5-6 to TRBJ2-7, with a tentative D call TRBD2 (5 bases). The V gene lost 4 bases and the J gene lost 3 bases, with 17 bases spanning the gap. Germline V gene data show CDR1 as SGHDT and CDR2 as YYEEEE. The CDR3 is 15 amino acids. In DNA, the CDR3 is TGTGCCAGCAGCGAGAGGGCAGAAACCTACTACGAGCAGTACTTC. Translation gives CASSERAETYYEQYF.

This rearrangement joins TRBV30 to TRBJ2-3; TRBD2 matches at 11 bases. The CDR3 contains 16 residues. V shed 5 bases, J shed 2 bases, and the junction held 9 bases outside the gene matches. Germline V gives CDR1 GTSNPN, CDR2 SVGIG (reference sequence). The CDR3 region is CAWSRGTSGTTDTQYF. Written as DNA, the CDR3 is TGTGCCTGGTCCCGGGGGACTAGCGGTACCACAGATACGCAGTATTTT.

This clone occurred a few times. The chain uses TRBV10-1 and TRBJ1-1; D gene uncertain. The ends were cut back, 4 bases at V and 1 base at J, with 7 bases in the middle. The CDR3 has 13 amino acids. Germline V CDR1 and CDR2: WNHNN, SYGVQD (reference sequence). DNA for the CDR3: TGCGCCAGCAGTGGACGGGGGAACACTGAAGCTTTCTTT. This codes for CASSGRGNTEAFF.

This clone showed up just a few times. This chain joins TRBV30 and TRBJ1-1, with D unclear. V lost 0 bases, J lost 8 bases, and 13 bases lay in between. Germline lookup yields CDR1 GTSNPN and CDR2 SVGIG (reference sequence). The CDR3 loop spans 13 amino acids. In DNA, the CDR3 is TGTGCCTGGAGTGTACGTAATGGCCCAGAAGCTTTCTTT. Residues: CAWSVRNGPEAFF.

The chain recombines TRBV4-1 with TRBJ1-1; D gene ambiguous. Trimming took off 4 bases at V and 5 bases at J, with 14 bases between the two ends. CDR1 and CDR2 (germline): MGHRA, YSYEKL. There are 14 residues in the CDR3. CDR3 amino acids: CASSPSEGGTEAFF. Here the CDR3 DNA reads TGCGCCAGCAGCCCGTCAGAGGGTGGAACTGAAGCTTTCTTT.

This clone was found once. The gene calls are TRBV4-1 and TRBJ2-6; D remains unclear. Trimming took off 1 base at V and 4 bases at J, with 8 bases between the two ends. The CDR3 has 15 residues. Germline V gives CDR1 MGHRA, CDR2 YSYEKL. The CDR3 sequence is CASSQGFGGANVLTF. The CDR3 region has the DNA TGCGCCAGCAGCCAAGGGTTCGGGGGGGCCAACGTCCTGACTTTC.

This chain uses TRBV11-2 with TRBJ2-3; 13 bases map to TRBD2. V gave up 5 bases and J gave up 4 bases; unmatched junction bases: 15. CDR1 is SGHAT and CDR2 is FQNNGV in the germline V gene. The CDR3 is 19 residues long. CDR3 loop: CASSPQAELAGGGADTQYF. The CDR3 DNA follows: TGTGCCAGCAGCCCCCAGGCAGAACTAGCGGGAGGGGGAGCAGATACGCAGTATTTT.

The J gene is TRBJ2-1, the V gene TRBV5-1; D is unclear. Trimming stripped 0 bases from V and 5 bases from J, with 6 bases between. CDR3 length equals 13 residues. From germline, CDR1 is SGHRS and CDR2 YFSETQ. The CDR3 nucleotides read TGCGCCAGCAGCTTGGATCGCAACAATGAGCAGTTCTTC. Amino acids: CASSLDRNNEQFF.

The genes are TRBV18 and TRBJ2-1, with D tentatively TRBD1 (5 bases). The germline V and J ends were trimmed by 0 bases and 6 bases, with 12 bases remaining between them. Germline CDR1 is KGHSH and CDR2 is LQKENI. The CDR3 is made up of 15 amino acids. The CDR3 DNA follows: TGTGCCAGCTCACCACCGGGCAGGGCTCGCAATGAGCAGTTCTTC. This encodes CASSPPGRARNEQFF.

The V and J genes are TRBV2 and TRBJ1-3; D is possibly TRBD1 (5 bases). V gave up 2 bases and J gave up 5 bases, with 16 bases separating them. CDR1 is SNHLY and CDR2 is FYNNEI in the germline V gene. CDR3 length: 16 residues. The CDR3 region is CASSEQGWSLRNTIYF. Here the CDR3 DNA reads TGTGCCAGCAGTGAACAGGGCTGGAGCTTGCGAAACACCATATATTTT.

This clone was seen only once. The chain carries TRBV5-4 and TRBJ1-1; possibly TRBD1 for D (5 bases). Germline CDR1 SGHNT, CDR2 YYREEE (reference sequence). V gave up 4 bases and J gave up 5 bases, with 12 bases separating them. This CDR3 comprises 13 residues. CDR3 sequence reads: CASSLLSGTEAFF. The CDR3 DNA reads as TGTGCCAGCAGCCTACTATCAGGGACTGAAGCTTTCTTT.

This clone was seen once. The chain employs TRBV6-1 and TRBJ2-1; 8 bases match TRBD1. The CDR3 spans 15 residues. Germline loops: CDR1 MNHNS, CDR2 SASEGT. V lost 5 bases, J lost 4 bases, and 7 bases stayed unmatched. The CDR3 is CASSLTRQGYNEQFF. CDR3 nucleotide sequence: TGTGCCAGCAGTTTAACCCGACAGGGGTACAATGAGCAGTTCTTC.

This clone has a handful of counts. This chain uses TRBV13 with TRBJ1-1; D gene uncertain. The germline gives CDR1 PRHDT, CDR2 FYEKMQ (reference sequence). The CDR3 consists of 15 residues. Trimming removed 5 bases from V and 8 bases from J, with 21 bases in between. The CDR3 region has the DNA TGTGCCAGCAGCGCGGAGCCTGGATCCAGACCAGAAGCTTTCTTT. Translated: CASSAEPGSRPEAFF. The full variable domain, in which reference TRBV13 and TRBJ1-1 provide the parts outside the CDR3, is AAGVIQSPRHLIKEKRETATLKCYPIPRHDTVYWYQQGPGQDPQFLISFYEKMQSDKGSIPDRFSAQQFSDYHSELNMSSLELGDSALYFCASSAEPGSRPEAFFGQGTRLTVV.

The chain combines TRBV7-3 with TRBJ2-5; 7 bases agree with TRBD2. The CDR3 runs 15 residues. Germline CDR1 is SGHTA and CDR2 is FQGTGA. V trimming: 0 bases; J trimming: 5 bases; junction bases outside the gene matches: 6. CDR3 sequence: CASSLTGGVRETQYF. As DNA, the CDR3 is TGTGCCAGCAGCTTAACGGGGGGGGTACGGGAGACCCAGTACTTC. The full variable domain, its missing parts supplied by reference TRBV7-3 and TRBJ2-5, is GAGVSQTPSNKVTEKGKYVELRCDPISGHTALYWYRQSLGQGPEFLIYFQGTGAADDSGLPNDRFFAVRPEGSVSTLKIQRTERGDSAVYLCASSLTGGVRETQYFGPGTRLLVL.

This clone was seen a few times. This rearrangement joins TRBV10-1 to TRBJ2-2, with D possibly being TRBD1 or TRBD2 (5 bases each). Germline CDR1 is WNHNN and CDR2 is SYGVQD (reference sequence). CDR3 length: 13 residues. V lost 10 bases and J 0 bases, leaving 9 bases between the germline ends. CDR3 amino acids: CATRGTNTGELFF. CDR3 bases: TGCGCCACTCGGGGCACGAACACCGGGGAGCTGTTTTTT.

The chain links TRBV27 to TRBJ2-7, with a weak D call TRBD1 (6 bases). The CDR3 length is 14 residues. The germline V and J ends were trimmed by 5 bases and 7 bases, with 18 bases remaining between them. CDR1 and CDR2 (germline): MNHEY, SMNVEV (reference sequence). The CDR3 sequence is CASSPRQEVGEQYF. CDR3 nucleotide sequence: TGTGCCAGCAGTCCCCGACAGGAGGTTGGGGAGCAGTACTTC.

The chain uses TRBV5-1 and TRBJ2-1; the D is unclear. Germline V lookup: CDR1 SGHRS, CDR2 YFSETQ. The CDR3 contains 11 residues. Trimming removed 2 bases from V and 3 bases from J, with 0 bases in between. CDR3 nucleotide sequence: TGCGCCAGCAGCTTCTACAATGAGCAGTTCTTC. This encodes CASSFYNEQFF.

The chain couples TRBV15 to TRBJ2-1; 10 bases align to TRBD1. The V gene's germline CDR1 is LNHNV and CDR2 YYDKDF (reference sequence). With V trimmed by 9 bases and J by 2 bases, 10 bases remained unmatched. The CDR3 totals 16 residues. CDR3 sequence: CATSDRGQGTYNEQFF. CDR3 coding DNA: TGTGCCACTTCGGATCGGGGACAGGGGACCTACAATGAGCAGTTCTTC. The full variable domain, in which reference TRBV15 and TRBJ2-1 provide the parts outside the CDR3, is DAMVIQNPRYQVTQFGKPVTLSCSQTLNHNVMYWYQQKSSQAPKLLFHYYDKDFNNEADTPDNFQSRRPNTSFCFLDIRSPGLGDTAMYLCATSDRGQGTYNEQFFGPGTRLTVL.

The J gene is TRBJ2-7, the V gene TRBV10-1; D may correspond to TRBD1 or TRBD2 (5 bases each). Germline lookup yields CDR1 WNHNN and CDR2 SYGVQD (reference sequence). The CDR3 covers 15 residues. V dropped 2 bases and J dropped 6 bases, with 17 bases sitting between them. In DNA form, the CDR3 reads TGCGCCAGCAGTGAGAACCGGGACCAGGGTAGCGAGCAGTACTTC. Translating gives CASSENRDQGSEQYF.

The rearrangement uses TRBV15 and TRBJ1-2; the D is unclear. The CDR3 runs 13 residues. CDR1 is LNHNV and CDR2 is YYDKDF in the germline V gene (reference sequence). V was pared by 0 bases and J by 8 bases, with 10 bases between. The CDR3 reads CATSRDVTDGYTF. The DNA of the CDR3 is TGTGCCACCAGCAGAGATGTTACAGACGGCTACACCTTC. The entire variable domain, with the rest obtained from reference TRBV15 and TRBJ1-2, is as follows: DAMVIQNPRYQVTQFGKPVTLSCSQTLNHNVMYWYQQKSSQAPKLLFHYYDKDFNNEADTPDNFQSRRPNTSFCFLDIRSPGLGDTAMYLCATSRDVTDGYTFGSGTRLTVV.

The rearrangement links TRBV9 to TRBJ2-7; D is unclear. CDR1 is SGDLS and CDR2 is YYNGEE in the germline V gene. The CDR3 has 12 residues. Trimming removed 4 bases from V and 7 bases from J, with 12 bases in between. The CDR3 region is CASSSYTGEQYF. In DNA form, the CDR3 reads TGTGCCAGCAGCTCCTATACTGGTGAGCAGTACTTC.

The chain carries TRBV7-9 and TRBJ2-7; weak D call: TRBD1 (6 bases). In germline, CDR1 is SEHNR, CDR2 FQNEAQ (reference sequence). This CDR3 region has 16 residues. V was trimmed by 2 bases and J by 7 bases, leaving 21 bases between them. Here the CDR3 DNA reads TGTGCCAGCAGCTTATCGCGTACAACAGGGACGGGAGAGCAGTACTTC. Translation gives CASSLSRTTGTGEQYF.

The chain is built from TRBV6-6 and TRBJ2-3; 10 nucleotides align to TRBD2. The germline CDR1 and CDR2 sequences are MNHNY and SVGAGI (reference sequence). V trimming: 4 bases; J trimming: 4 bases; junction bases outside the gene matches: 5. This CDR3 spans 15 amino acids. CDR3 bases: TGTGCCAGCAGTTTTACTAGCGGGACCCCAGATACGCAGTATTTT. Amino acid sequence: CASSFTSGTPDTQYF.

Only a few counts were recorded for this clone. This chain connects TRBV27 to TRBJ1-4, with D uncertain. The germline gives CDR1 MNHEY, CDR2 SMNVEV (reference sequence). The CDR3 sequence is 13 residues long. Trimming cost V 7 bases and J 7 bases, with 13 bases left between them. The CDR3 DNA reads TGTGCCAGCACCCCGGAGGGAGGTGAAAAACTGTTTTTT. Its protein product is CASTPEGGEKLFF. Supplemented by reference TRBV27 and TRBJ1-4, the full variable domain reads EAQVTQNPRYLITVTGKKLTVTCSQNMNHEYMSWYRQDPGLGLRQIYYSMNVEVTDKGDVPEGYKVSRKEKRNFPLILESPSPNQTSLYFCASTPEGGEKLFFGSGTQLSVL.